This TCR beta chain comes out of a study of T cells after yellow fever vaccination. Across the study: With SMART-Seq v4 Ultra Low Input, the fractions containing low cell numbers were prepared. Points from the study as a whole: Booster samples showed a return of most primary-vaccination clones (around 96% CD4, 88% CD8).

This clonotype appeared a few times. Its target is unknown. V lost 6 bases to trimming and J lost 4 bases; unmatched junction nucleotides: 9. The germline V gene encodes CDR1 SGHTA and CDR2 FQGNSA. This CDR3 is built from 16 residues. As TCR cDNA was made by 5'RACE template switching, a universal primer site and UMIs were added. TCRdb redid the calling of the 5' RACE reads with MiXCR, one entry per CDR3 protein. The sample yields around 590,000 distinct CDR3 sequences, roughly an eighth seen once. The clonotype comes from a man aged 25 to 40 who received the YFV17D yellow fever vaccine. The V and J genes are TRBV7-2 and TRBJ2-7; 13 positions match TRBD2. The sequencing used PBMCs, collected on the day of the yellow fever booster vaccination. The CDR3 loop reads CASREGTSGTPYEQYF. The DNA of the CDR3 is TGTGCCAGCAGGGAGGGGACTAGCGGGACACCATACGAGCAGTACTTC.